The 17 T cell receptor beta chains reported below all come from one sample, sequenced in a study of cytomegalovirus exposure and HLA in healthy donors (dated by TCRdb to the late 2010s). The library was generated by the immunoSEQ multiplex PCR assay. For the multiplex PCR, a mixture combining 60 forward primers for TCR Vbeta segments and 13 reverse primers for TCR Jbeta segments was used. Not all clones reach the TCRdb copy of this immuneACCESS table, which keeps in-frame sequences only. Checked studies attribute under half of the gap to unresolved V genes and leave the rest unexplained. This sample gives about 98,000 clones in total; around 73% of them show up just once. About 1.2% of the sample is held by the ten biggest clonotypes. Sequencing was done on a sample of PBMCs. Receptor source: a female donor in good health and CMV-seronegative.

This clone has only a few counts. The chain has TRBV5-5 and TRBJ1-5, with 7 bases that match TRBD1. The V segment lost 4 bases and the J segment 4 bases; nucleotides outside the gene matches: 14. The CDR3 runs to 17 residues. Per the germline V gene, CDR1 is SGHKS and CDR2 is YYEKEE (reference sequence). Here the CDR3 reads CASSADGRNRGNQPQHF. CDR3 nucleotides: TGTGCCAGCAGCGCGGACGGGCGGAACAGGGGTAATCAGCCCCAGCATTTT.

This clone appeared a single time. The rearrangement links TRBV18 to TRBJ2-7, with TRBD1 identical over 9 bases. The V segment lost 1 base and the J segment 0 bases; nucleotides outside the gene matches: 7. The CDR3 is made up of 17 amino acids. Germline CDR1 reads KGHSH; CDR2 reads LQKENI. The CDR3 sequence is CASSPRLGTGPSYEQYF. Here the CDR3 DNA reads TGTGCCAGCTCACCACGATTAGGGACAGGGCCCTCCTACGAGCAGTACTTC.

The genes are TRBV5-4 and TRBJ1-4; a weak D match, TRBD1 (6 bases). V was cut by 1 base and J by 2 bases, with 12 bases left in between. The CDR3 spans 16 residues. Per the germline V gene, CDR1 is SGHNT and CDR2 is YYREEE (reference sequence). CDR3 DNA sequence: TGTGCCAGCAGCTTGACAGGGTACGGGACTAATGAAAAACTGTTTTTT. Translation: CASSLTGYGTNEKLFF. Drawing the rest from reference TRBV5-4 and TRBJ1-4, the complete variable domain is ETGVTQSPTHLIKTRGQQVTLRCSSQSGHNTVSWYQQALGQGPQFIFQYYREEENGRGNFPPRFSGLQFPNYSSELNVNALELDDSALYLCASSLTGYGTNEKLFFGSGTQLSVL.

The chain combines TRBV30 with TRBJ2-1; possibly TRBD2 for D (6 bases). Germline CDR1 is GTSNPN and CDR2 is SVGIG (reference sequence). This CDR3 has 17 residues. V lost 0 bases and J lost 3, with 18 bases in between. The CDR3 DNA is TGTGCCTGGAGTGTGTCCGAGCGGGCCACCTTCTACAATGAGCAGTTCTTC. Translating gives CAWSVSERATFYNEQFF.

This clone was observed a single time. The V gene is TRBV4-3, the J gene TRBJ2-7, with TRBD2 matching 9 bases. Trimming removed 0 bases from V and 6 bases from J; junction bases left unmatched: 6. Germline V CDR1 and CDR2: LGHNA, YSLEER. The CDR3 is made up of 15 amino acids. The CDR3 reads CASSQDKRGAGEQYF. The CDR3 DNA is TGCGCCAGCAGCCAAGACAAGCGGGGGGCGGGCGAGCAGTACTTC.

This clone was observed once. The V gene is TRBV7-9, the J gene TRBJ2-5; D unresolved. Germline-derived CDR1 and CDR2 are SEHNR and FQNEAQ (reference sequence). The ends were cut back, 1 base at V and 1 base at J, with 10 bases in the middle. CDR3 length: 15 amino acids. The CDR3 sequence is CASSLGAATQETQYF. CDR3 in DNA: TGTGCCAGCAGCTTAGGGGCCGCTACCCAAGAGACCCAGTACTTC. The whole variable domain, filled in from reference TRBV7-9 and TRBJ2-5, reads DTGVSQNPRHKITKRGQNVTFRCDPISEHNRLYWYRQTLGQGPEFLTYFQNEAQLEKSRLLSDRFSAERPKGSFSTLEIQRTEQGDSAMYLCASSLGAATQETQYFGPGTRLLVL.

The chain combines TRBV16 with TRBJ2-1, with TRBD1 as a possible D gene (6 bases). Germline V gene data show CDR1 as KGHSY and CDR2 as FQNENV. V lost 5 bases and J 12 bases, leaving 20 bases between the germline ends. The CDR3 is 14 residues long. CDR3 residues: CASSRDNQGLGQFF. The CDR3 nucleotides are TGTGCCAGCAGCAGGGACAATCAGGGGCTCGGGCAGTTCTTC.

This chain joins TRBV7-2 and TRBJ2-1; TRBD2 matches 10 bases. This CDR3 is 15 amino acids long. Trimming took 4 bases from V and 8 from J; bases not matched to a gene: 8. Germline V gene data show CDR1 as SGHTA and CDR2 as FQGNSA. The CDR3 sequence is CASSSSAGGLYEQFF. CDR3 in DNA: TGTGCCAGCAGCTCTTCAGCGGGGGGGCTTTATGAGCAGTTCTTC.

The chain links TRBV10-3 to TRBJ1-1, with D possibly TRBD1 on 5 matching bases. Per the germline V gene, CDR1 is ENHRY and CDR2 is SYGVKD. V was shortened by 2 bases and J by 11 bases, with 21 bases between the two germline ends. The CDR3 has 15 residues. The CDR3: CAISEGVSRGAGAFF. As DNA, the CDR3 is TGTGCCATCAGTGAGGGGGTATCACGGGGCGCGGGGGCTTTCTTT.

This clone was observed a few times. The rearrangement joins TRBV29-1 to TRBJ1-1; tentative D call: TRBD1 (5 bases). CDR1 is SQVTM and CDR2 is ANQGSEA in the germline V gene. V gave up 0 bases and J gave up 1 base, with 12 bases separating them. This CDR3 has 15 amino acids. The CDR3 DNA is TGCAGCGTTGAAGACCCGACAGTGCAGAACACTGAAGCTTTCTTT. It yields the protein CSVEDPTVQNTEAFF.

The chain carries TRBV4-3 and TRBJ2-3, with 7 positions matching TRBD2. The length of the CDR3 is 15 residues. After removal of 1 base from V and 5 bases from J, the junction contained 6 bases not matched to a gene. Germline V gene lookup returns CDR1 LGHNA and CDR2 YSLEER. For the CDR3, the DNA is TGCGCCAGCAGCCAAGGGACTAGGGAGCGAGATACGCAGTATTTT. This encodes CASSQGTRERDTQYF.

The chain has TRBV19 and TRBJ1-2; the D is unclear. The CDR3 spans 14 residues. CDR1 and CDR2 (germline): LNHDA, SQIVND (reference sequence). Trimming shortened V by 5 bases and J by 4 bases, and 14 bases separated the two germline ends. The CDR3 DNA reads as TGTGCCAGTAGTTTGAGGGAGTGGGGCTATGGCTACACCTTC. Its translation is CASSLREWGYGYTF.

The CDR3 here is CSVVPGPLALTDTQYF. The CDR3 region has the DNA TGCAGCGTTGTCCCCGGTCCACTCGCCCTCACAGATACGCAGTATTTT. The rearrangement links TRBV29-1 to TRBJ2-3; D is unclear. Germline V gives CDR1 SQVTM, CDR2 ANQGSEA. V was cut by 4 bases and J by 2 bases, with 19 bases left in between. This CDR3 is 16 amino acids long.

The chain links TRBV30 to TRBJ2-1, with D possibly being TRBD1 (6 bases). The CDR3 has 13 residues. Germline V gene sequence: CDR1 GTSNPN, CDR2 SVGIG (reference sequence). V was shortened by 0 bases and J by 11 bases, with 14 bases between the two germline ends. The CDR3 coding sequence is TGTGCCTGGAGTGTACAGGGTAAACCAAAGCAGTTCTTC. This encodes CAWSVQGKPKQFF.

The chain is built from TRBV15 and TRBJ1-2; maybe TRBD1 (5 bases). Germline CDR1 is LNHNV and CDR2 is YYDKDF (reference sequence). The CDR3 consists of 15 residues. V gave up 2 bases and J gave up 8 bases, with 18 bases separating them. For the CDR3, the DNA is TGTGCCACCAGCAGAAAGACGTCCTGGGAGGGGGGCTACACCTTC. This translates into CATSRKTSWEGGYTF.

The chain couples TRBV30 to TRBJ2-7; perhaps TRBD2 as D (6 bases). CDR3 length: 11 residues. Germline CDR1 GTSNPN, CDR2 SVGIG (reference sequence). The germline V and J ends were trimmed by 3 bases and 7 bases, with 10 bases remaining between them. CDR3 in amino acids: CAWRGGAEQYF. DNA of the CDR3: TGTGCCTGGAGGGGGGGAGCGGAGCAGTACTTC.

This clone was recorded once. The chain is built from TRBV5-6 and TRBJ2-7; a possible D gene is TRBD1 (5 bases). The V gene's germline CDR1 is SGHDT and CDR2 YYEEEE. The CDR3 consists of 13 residues. The V end lost 2 bases, the J end lost 6 bases, and 12 bases lay between the germline ends. The CDR3, as DNA: TGTGCCAGCAGCTTAGGGGTTAGGGCCGAGCAGTACTTC. This sequence encodes CASSLGVRAEQYF.